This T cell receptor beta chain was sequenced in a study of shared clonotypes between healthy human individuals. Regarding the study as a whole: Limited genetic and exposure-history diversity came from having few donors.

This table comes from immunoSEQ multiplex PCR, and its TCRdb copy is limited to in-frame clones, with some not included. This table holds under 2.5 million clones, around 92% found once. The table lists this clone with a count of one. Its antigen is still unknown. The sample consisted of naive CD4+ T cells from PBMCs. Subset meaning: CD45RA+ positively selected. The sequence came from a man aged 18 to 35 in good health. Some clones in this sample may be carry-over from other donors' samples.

In nucleotides, the CDR3 is TGTGCCAGCAGCGGGGACAGGGGGACGTACGAGCAGTACTTC. Amino acid sequence: CASSGDRGTYEQYF. The V and J genes are TRBV5-6 and TRBJ2-7; 11 positions agree with TRBD1. V trimming: 4 bases; J trimming: 4 bases; junction bases outside the gene matches: 4. This CDR3 region has 14 residues. CDR1 SGHDT and CDR2 YYEEEE come from the germline V gene. The variable domain in full, completed from reference TRBV5-6 and TRBJ2-7, reads DAGVTQSPTHLIKTRGQQVTLRCSPKSGHDTVSWYQQALGQGPQFIFQYYEEEERQRGNFPDRFSGHQFPNYSSELNVNALLLGDSALYLCASSGDRGTYEQYFGPGTRLTVT.